This T cell receptor (beta chain) was identified during a study of control samples from healthy donors and cancer patients. This clone was recorded once. Profiled with immunoSEQ multiplex PCR; TCRdb holds only in-frame clones, not every one. The sample carries under 200,000 clones, 92% recorded once. The CDR3 loop spans 11 amino acids. In germline, CDR1 is DFQATT, CDR2 SNEGSKA (reference sequence). The V gene lost 2 bases and the J gene lost 5 bases, with 4 bases spanning the gap. The chain carries TRBV20-1 and TRBJ2-1; no firm D call. The clonotype originates from a woman aged 30 to 39 in good health. The sample was blood. CDR3 nucleotides: TGCAGTGCTAGACCCAACAATGAGCAGTTCTTC. Residues: CSARPNNEQFF.